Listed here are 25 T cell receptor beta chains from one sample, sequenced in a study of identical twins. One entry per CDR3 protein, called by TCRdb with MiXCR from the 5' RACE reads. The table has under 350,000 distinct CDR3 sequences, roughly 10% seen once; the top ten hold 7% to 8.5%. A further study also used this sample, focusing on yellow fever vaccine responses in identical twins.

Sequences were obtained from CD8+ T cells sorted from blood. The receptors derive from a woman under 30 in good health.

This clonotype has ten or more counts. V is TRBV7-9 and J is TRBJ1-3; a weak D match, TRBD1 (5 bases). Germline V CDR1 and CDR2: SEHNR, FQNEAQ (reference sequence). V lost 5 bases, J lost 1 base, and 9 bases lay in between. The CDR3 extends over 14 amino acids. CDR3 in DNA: TGTGCCAGCAGCCCAGGGTCTTCTGGAAACACCATATATTTT. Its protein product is CASSPGSSGNTIYF.

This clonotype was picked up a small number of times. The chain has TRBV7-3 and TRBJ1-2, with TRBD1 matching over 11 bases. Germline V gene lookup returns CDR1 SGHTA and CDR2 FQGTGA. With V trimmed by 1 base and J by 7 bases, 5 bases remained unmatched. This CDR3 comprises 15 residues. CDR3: CASSLRGQGGRGYTF. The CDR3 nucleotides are TGTGCCAGCAGCTTAAGGGGACAGGGGGGTCGTGGCTACACCTTC.

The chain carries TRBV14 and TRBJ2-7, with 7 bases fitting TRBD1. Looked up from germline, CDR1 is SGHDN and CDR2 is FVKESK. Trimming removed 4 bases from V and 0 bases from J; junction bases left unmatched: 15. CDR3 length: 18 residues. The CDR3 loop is CASSRGTAPTLSSYEQYF. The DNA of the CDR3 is TGTGCCAGCAGCCGAGGGACAGCTCCTACCCTGAGCTCCTACGAGCAGTACTTC. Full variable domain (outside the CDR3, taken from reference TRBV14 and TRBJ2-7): EAGVTQFPSHSVIEKGQTVTLRCDPISGHDNLYWYRRVMGKEIKFLLHFVKESKQDESGMPNNRFLAERTGGTYSTLKVQPAELEDSGVYFCASSRGTAPTLSSYEQYFGPGTRLTVT.

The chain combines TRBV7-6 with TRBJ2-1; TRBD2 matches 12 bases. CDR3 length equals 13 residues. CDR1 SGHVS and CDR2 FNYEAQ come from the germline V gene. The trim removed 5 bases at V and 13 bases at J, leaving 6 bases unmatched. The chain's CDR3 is CASSPETSGSQFF. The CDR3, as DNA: TGTGCCAGCAGCCCAGAGACTAGCGGGAGTCAGTTCTTC.

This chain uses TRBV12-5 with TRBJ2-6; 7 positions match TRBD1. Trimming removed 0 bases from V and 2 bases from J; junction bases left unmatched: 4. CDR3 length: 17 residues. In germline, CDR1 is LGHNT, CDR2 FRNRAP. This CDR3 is CASGLVRGSPGANVLTF. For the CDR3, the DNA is TGTGCTAGTGGTTTGGTCAGGGGGTCTCCTGGGGCCAACGTCCTGACTTTC.

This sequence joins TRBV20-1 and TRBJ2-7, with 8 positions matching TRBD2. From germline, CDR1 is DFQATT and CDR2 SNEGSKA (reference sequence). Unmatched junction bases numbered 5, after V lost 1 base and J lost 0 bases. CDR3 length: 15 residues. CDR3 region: CSARVSGDISYEQYF. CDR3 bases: TGCAGTGCTAGAGTTAGCGGGGACATCTCCTACGAGCAGTACTTC.

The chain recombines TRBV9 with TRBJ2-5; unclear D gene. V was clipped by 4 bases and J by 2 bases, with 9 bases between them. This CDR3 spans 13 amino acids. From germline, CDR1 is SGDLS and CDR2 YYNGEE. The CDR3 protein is CASSTDHQETQYF. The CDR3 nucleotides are TGTGCCAGCAGCACGGACCATCAAGAGACCCAGTACTTC.

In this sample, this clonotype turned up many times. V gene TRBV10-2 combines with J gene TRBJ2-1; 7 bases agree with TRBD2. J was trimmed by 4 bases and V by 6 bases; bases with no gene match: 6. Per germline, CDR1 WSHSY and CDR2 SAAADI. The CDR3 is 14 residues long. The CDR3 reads CASREAGPYNEQFF. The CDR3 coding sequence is TGCGCCAGCAGGGAAGCGGGGCCATACAATGAGCAGTTCTTC.

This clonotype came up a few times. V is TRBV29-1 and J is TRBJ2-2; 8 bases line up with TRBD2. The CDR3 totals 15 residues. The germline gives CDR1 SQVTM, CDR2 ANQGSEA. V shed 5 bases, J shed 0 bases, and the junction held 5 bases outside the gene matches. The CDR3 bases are TGCAGCGTTATCGAGCGGGGGACGAACACCGGGGAGCTGTTTTTT. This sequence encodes CSVIERGTNTGELFF.

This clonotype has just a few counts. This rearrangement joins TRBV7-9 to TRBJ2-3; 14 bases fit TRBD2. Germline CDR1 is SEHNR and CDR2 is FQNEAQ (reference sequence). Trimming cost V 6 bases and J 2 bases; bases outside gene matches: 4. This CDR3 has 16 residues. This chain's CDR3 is CASRPGLAGDTDTQYF. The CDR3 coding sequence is TGTGCCAGCAGACCGGGACTAGCGGGGGACACAGATACGCAGTATTTT.

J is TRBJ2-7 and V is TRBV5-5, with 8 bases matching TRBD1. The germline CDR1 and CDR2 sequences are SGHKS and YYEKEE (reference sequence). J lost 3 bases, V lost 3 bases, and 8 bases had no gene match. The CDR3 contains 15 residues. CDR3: CASSYGQGINYEQYF. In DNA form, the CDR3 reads TGTGCCAGCAGCTATGGACAGGGAATCAACTACGAGCAGTACTTC.

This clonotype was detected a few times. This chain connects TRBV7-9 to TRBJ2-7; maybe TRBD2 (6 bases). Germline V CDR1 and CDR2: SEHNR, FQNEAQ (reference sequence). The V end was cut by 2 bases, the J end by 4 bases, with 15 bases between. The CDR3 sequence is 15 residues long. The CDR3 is CASSLWDSHRYEQYF. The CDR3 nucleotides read TGTGCCAGCAGCTTATGGGACTCCCACCGTTACGAGCAGTACTTC.

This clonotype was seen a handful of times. The CDR3 here is CATSPRDSYEQYF. The CDR3 nucleotides are TGTGCCACCAGCCCCCGGGACAGCTACGAGCAGTACTTC. The genes are TRBV24-1 and TRBJ2-7, with TRBD1 matching over 7 bases. CDR3 length: 13 residues. V dropped 7 bases and J dropped 3; count of bases not matched to a gene: 5. Germline CDR1 reads KGHDR; CDR2 reads SFDVKD.

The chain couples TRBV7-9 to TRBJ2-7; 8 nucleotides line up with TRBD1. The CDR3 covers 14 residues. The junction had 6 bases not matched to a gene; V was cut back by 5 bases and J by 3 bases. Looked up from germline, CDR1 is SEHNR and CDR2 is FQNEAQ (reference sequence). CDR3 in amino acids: CASSRGTGDYEQYF. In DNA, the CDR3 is TGTGCCAGCAGCCGGGGGACAGGAGACTACGAGCAGTACTTC.

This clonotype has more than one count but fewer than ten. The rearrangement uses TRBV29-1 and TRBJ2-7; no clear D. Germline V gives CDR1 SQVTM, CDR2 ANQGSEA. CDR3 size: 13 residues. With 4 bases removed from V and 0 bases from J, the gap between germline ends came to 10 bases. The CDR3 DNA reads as TGCAGCGTTGTGATGACGGCCTCCTACGAGCAGTACTTC. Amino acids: CSVVMTASYEQYF.

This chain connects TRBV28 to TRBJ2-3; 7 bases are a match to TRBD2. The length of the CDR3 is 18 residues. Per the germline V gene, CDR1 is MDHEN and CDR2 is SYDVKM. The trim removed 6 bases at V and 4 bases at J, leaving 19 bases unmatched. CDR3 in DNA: TGTGCCAGCAGCCCACCCCGGAACCTAGTGGGAGGGGCAGATACGCAGTATTTT. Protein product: CASSPPRNLVGGADTQYF. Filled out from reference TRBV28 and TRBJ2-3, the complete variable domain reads DVKVTQSSRYLVKRTGEKVFLECVQDMDHENMFWYRQDPGLGLRLIYFSYDVKMKEKGDIPEGYSVSREKKERFSLILESASTNQTSMYLCASSPPRNLVGGADTQYFGPGTRLTVL.

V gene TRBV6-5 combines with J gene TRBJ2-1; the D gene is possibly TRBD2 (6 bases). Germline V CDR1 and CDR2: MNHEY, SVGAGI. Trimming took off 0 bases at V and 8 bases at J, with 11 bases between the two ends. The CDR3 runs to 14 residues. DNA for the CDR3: TGTGCCAGCAGTTACTCGGCAGGCGGGGATGAGCAGTTCTTC. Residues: CASSYSAGGDEQFF.

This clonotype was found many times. CDR3 in DNA: TGCAGTACGGGGACAGGGGAGAGTTACGAGCAGTACTTC. It yields the protein CSTGTGESYEQYF. This chain links TRBV20-1 with TRBJ2-7, with 10 bases fitting TRBD1. The CDR3 loop spans 13 amino acids. The V gene end was trimmed by 8 bases and the J gene end by 4 bases; junction bases not matched to a gene: 8. Germline V CDR1 and CDR2: DFQATT, SNEGSKA (reference sequence).

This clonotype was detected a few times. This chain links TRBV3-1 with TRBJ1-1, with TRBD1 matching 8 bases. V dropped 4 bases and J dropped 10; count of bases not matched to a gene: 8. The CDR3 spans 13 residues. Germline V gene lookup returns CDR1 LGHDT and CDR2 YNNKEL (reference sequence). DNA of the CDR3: TGTGCCAGCAGCCCCACCGGCGACAGGGGAGCTTTCTTT. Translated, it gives CASSPTGDRGAFF.

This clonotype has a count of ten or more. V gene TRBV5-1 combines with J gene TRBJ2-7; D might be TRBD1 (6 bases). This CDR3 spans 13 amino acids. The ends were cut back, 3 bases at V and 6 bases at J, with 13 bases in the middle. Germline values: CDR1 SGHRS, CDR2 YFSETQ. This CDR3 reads CASSSSGAGEQYF. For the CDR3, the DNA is TGCGCCAGCAGCTCGTCAGGGGCCGGCGAGCAGTACTTC. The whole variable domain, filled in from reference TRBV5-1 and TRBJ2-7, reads KAGVTQTPRYLIKTRGQQVTLSCSPISGHRSVSWYQQTPGQGLQFLFEYFSETQRNKGNFPGRFSGRQFSNSRSEMNVSTLELGDSALYLCASSSSGAGEQYFGPGTRLTVT.

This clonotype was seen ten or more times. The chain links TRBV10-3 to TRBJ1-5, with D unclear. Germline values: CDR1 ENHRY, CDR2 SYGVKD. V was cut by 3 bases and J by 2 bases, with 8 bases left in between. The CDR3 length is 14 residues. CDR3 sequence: CAISDGQGNQPQHF. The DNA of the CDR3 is TGTGCCATCAGTGATGGGCAGGGCAATCAGCCCCAGCATTTT.

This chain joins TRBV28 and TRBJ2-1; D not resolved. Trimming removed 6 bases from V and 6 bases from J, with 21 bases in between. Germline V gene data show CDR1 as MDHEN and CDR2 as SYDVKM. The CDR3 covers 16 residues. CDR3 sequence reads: CASRKVRVAFGNEQFF. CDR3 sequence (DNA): TGTGCCAGCAGAAAAGTCCGGGTCGCGTTTGGCAATGAGCAGTTCTTC.

CDR3 sequence (DNA): TGTGCCAGCAGCTCCTGGGGTAGCGGGGACCCAGATACGCAGTATTTT. Protein sequence: CASSSWGSGDPDTQYF. The genes are TRBV9 and TRBJ2-3, with 8 nucleotides matching TRBD2. The CDR3 is 16 residues long. Looked up from germline, CDR1 is SGDLS and CDR2 is YYNGEE. Unmatched junction bases numbered 11, after V lost 4 bases and J lost 4 bases.

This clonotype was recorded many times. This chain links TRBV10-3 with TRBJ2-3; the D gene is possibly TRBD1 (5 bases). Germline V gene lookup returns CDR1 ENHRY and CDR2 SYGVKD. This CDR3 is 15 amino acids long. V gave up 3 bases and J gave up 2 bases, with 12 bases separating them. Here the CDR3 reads CAISDREGDTDTQYF. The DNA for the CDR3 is TGTGCCATCAGTGACAGGGAAGGGGACACAGATACGCAGTATTTT.

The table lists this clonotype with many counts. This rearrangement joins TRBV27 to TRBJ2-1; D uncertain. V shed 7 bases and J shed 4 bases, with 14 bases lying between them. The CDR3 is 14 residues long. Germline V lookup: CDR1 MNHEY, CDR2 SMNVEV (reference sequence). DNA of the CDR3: TGTGCCAGCAAAGGTCTCCTAGAGTACAATGAGCAGTTCTTC. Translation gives CASKGLLEYNEQFF.